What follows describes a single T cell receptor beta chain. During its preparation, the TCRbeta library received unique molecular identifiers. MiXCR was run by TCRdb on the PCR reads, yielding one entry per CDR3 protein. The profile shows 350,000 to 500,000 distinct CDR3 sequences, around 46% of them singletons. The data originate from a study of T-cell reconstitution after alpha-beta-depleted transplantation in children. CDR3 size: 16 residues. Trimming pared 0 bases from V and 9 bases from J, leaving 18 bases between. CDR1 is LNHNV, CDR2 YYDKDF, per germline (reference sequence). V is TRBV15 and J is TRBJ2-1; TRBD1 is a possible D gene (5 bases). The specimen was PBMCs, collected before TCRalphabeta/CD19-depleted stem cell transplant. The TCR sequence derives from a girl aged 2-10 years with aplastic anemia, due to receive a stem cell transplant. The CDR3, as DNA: TGTGCCACCAGCAGAGATCGACAGAATAAGATGGGTGAGCAGTTCTTC. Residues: CATSRDRQNKMGEQFF.